Each of the 29 T cell receptor beta chains below was sequenced from the same sample in a study of cytomegalovirus exposure and HLA in healthy donors. Researchers ran the PCR with 60 Vbeta and 13 Jbeta primers. The data were produced by immunoSEQ multiplex PCR, yet TCRdb's version contains in-frame clones alone and is incomplete. Here the sample spans roughly 140,000 clones, roughly 80% being singletons. Sequenced input: PBMCs. The receptors stem from a woman between 50 and 59 years old in good health and CMV-seropositive.

The chain combines TRBV7-9 with TRBJ2-4; D perhaps matches TRBD2 (5 bases). Germline lookup yields CDR1 SEHNR and CDR2 FQNEAQ (reference sequence). CDR3 length: 14 residues. The germline V and J ends were trimmed by 7 bases and 0 bases, with 10 bases remaining between them. This CDR3 reads CASTSGEAKNIQYF. CDR3 bases: TGTGCCAGCACATCCGGGGAAGCCAAAAACATTCAGTACTTC.

This clone was counted once. This chain links TRBV5-5 with TRBJ1-4; maybe TRBD1 (6 bases). CDR1 and CDR2 (germline): SGHKS, YYEKEE (reference sequence). The CDR3 length is 13 residues. V lost 4 bases and J 4 bases, leaving 8 bases between the germline ends. The CDR3 loop reads CASSDRSNEKLFF. CDR3 in DNA: TGTGCCAGCAGCGACAGGAGTAATGAAAAACTGTTTTTT.

The DNA for the CDR3 is TGTGCCAGCAGCGTAGGTAGCGGGGGGGCCCGTGAGCAGTTCTTC. Encoded protein: CASSVGSGGAREQFF. The chain joins TRBV9 to TRBJ2-1, with TRBD2 identical over 11 bases. This CDR3 is built from 15 residues. V lost 0 bases to trimming and J lost 9 bases; unmatched junction nucleotides: 5. CDR1 and CDR2 (germline): SGDLS, YYNGEE.

This chain links TRBV5-4 with TRBJ1-2, with D perhaps matching TRBD1 (6 bases). The V and J ends lost 4 bases and 4 bases respectively, with 17 bases between them. This CDR3 has 15 residues. Per the germline V gene, CDR1 is SGHNT and CDR2 is YYREEE (reference sequence). The CDR3 DNA reads as TGTGCCAGCAGCCGGGATCAGGGGAGAGGCTATGGCTACACCTTC. Translating gives CASSRDQGRGYGYTF.

The V and J genes are TRBV9 and TRBJ1-1; a possible D gene is TRBD1 (6 bases). Germline CDR1 SGDLS, CDR2 YYNGEE. The CDR3 is made up of 14 amino acids. V was shortened by 2 bases and J by 5 bases, with 13 bases between the two germline ends. The CDR3 sequence: CASSVGDINTEAFF. The CDR3 nucleotides are TGTGCCAGCAGCGTTGGGGACATTAATACTGAAGCTTTCTTT.

This sequence joins TRBV11-2 and TRBJ2-1, with TRBD2 identical over 9 bases. The CDR3 runs to 15 residues. The germline V gene has CDR1 SGHAT and CDR2 FQNNGV. The trim removed 6 bases at V and 5 bases at J, leaving 8 bases unmatched. The CDR3 reads CASRVMASGDNEQFF. The CDR3 DNA follows: TGTGCCAGCAGAGTTATGGCTAGCGGGGACAATGAGCAGTTCTTC. The full variable domain, with the rest looked up from reference TRBV11-2 and TRBJ2-1, is EAGVAQSPRYKIIEKRQSVAFWCNPISGHATLYWYQQILGQGPKLLIQFQNNGVVDDSQLPKDRFSAERLKGVDSTLKIQPAKLEDSAVYLCASRVMASGDNEQFFGPGTRLTVL.

This chain links TRBV5-6 with TRBJ2-6; 8 bases line up with TRBD1. Per the germline V gene, CDR1 is SGHDT and CDR2 is YYEEEE. J gave up 0 bases and V 0 bases, and 5 bases lay outside the gene matches. CDR3 size: 18 residues. The CDR3 region has the DNA TGTGCCAGCAGCTTGGATGGGACAGGCTTCTCTGGGGCCAACGTCCTGACTTTC. It codes for CASSLDGTGFSGANVLTF.

This clone has more than one count but fewer than ten. The chain is built from TRBV28 and TRBJ1-2; 11 bases fit TRBD1. Germline V CDR1 and CDR2: MDHEN, SYDVKM. The CDR3 spans 13 residues. Trimming took 6 bases from V and 8 from J; bases not matched to a gene: 5. CDR3 in amino acids: CASRQGQGGGYTF. CDR3 nucleotides: TGTGCCAGCAGACAGGGACAGGGGGGAGGCTACACCTTC.

This rearrangement joins TRBV29-1 to TRBJ2-1; 9 positions match TRBD1. Germline loops: CDR1 SQVTM, CDR2 ANQGSEA. This CDR3 has 13 residues. Losses at the gene ends were 7 bases for V and 3 bases for J; bases not matched to a gene: 4. The CDR3 DNA reads TGCAGCGCTCTGGGACAGGGCTACAATGAGCAGTTCTTC. Amino acid sequence: CSALGQGYNEQFF.

V usage is TRBV7-6 and J usage is TRBJ2-2; 12 bases align to TRBD2. The ends lost 5 bases at V and 6 bases at J; junction bases unmatched: 7. Germline CDR1 SGHVS, CDR2 FNYEAQ. The CDR3 is 16 amino acids. The CDR3 sequence: CASSTLSSGGAGELFF. The CDR3 DNA follows: TGTGCCAGCAGCACCCTCTCTAGCGGGGGGGCCGGGGAGCTGTTTTTT.

This clone showed up just a few times. This chain uses TRBV7-2 with TRBJ2-7; D is undetermined. Trimming took 0 bases from V and 6 from J, leaving 12 bases between them. There are 14 residues in the CDR3. Germline values: CDR1 SGHTA, CDR2 FQGNSA. DNA for the CDR3: TGTGCCAGCAGCTTAGCGGTGTGGGCTGCCGAGCAGTACTTC. Its translation: CASSLAVWAAEQYF.

V usage is TRBV6-6 and J usage is TRBJ2-2, with a tentative D call TRBD2 (5 bases). The V end lost 5 bases, the J end lost 7 bases, and 14 bases lay between the germline ends. CDR3 length: 14 amino acids. Per germline, CDR1 MNHNY and CDR2 SVGAGI (reference sequence). The CDR3 DNA reads as TGTGCCAGCAGTCCCGACGGGGTGGGCGGGGAGCTGTTTTTT. This gives the protein CASSPDGVGGELFF.

The chain couples TRBV7-9 to TRBJ2-1; TRBD1 matches 10 bases. The germline V gene has CDR1 SEHNR and CDR2 FQNEAQ (reference sequence). With 5 bases clipped from V and 7 bases from J, the junction kept 11 bases outside the gene matches. This CDR3 region has 16 residues. CDR3 sequence reads: CASSVKTGGAGNEQFF. The CDR3 DNA follows: TGTGCCAGCAGCGTAAAGACAGGGGGCGCGGGGAATGAGCAGTTCTTC.

CDR3 sequence: CASSRGSGNTIYF. In nucleotides, the CDR3 is TGTGCCAGCAGCAGGGGATCTGGAAACACCATATATTTT. This chain links TRBV13 with TRBJ1-3, with D possibly being TRBD1 (5 bases). The CDR3 length is 13 residues. From germline, CDR1 is PRHDT and CDR2 FYEKMQ (reference sequence). Trimming pared 5 bases from V and 1 base from J, leaving 6 bases between.

The chain couples TRBV7-8 to TRBJ2-6; perhaps TRBD1 as D (6 bases). The CDR3 runs to 15 residues. Deletions cut 3 bases from V and 2 bases from J, with 8 bases between. CDR1 and CDR2 from the germline V gene are SGHVS and FQNEAQ. CDR3 in DNA: TGTGCCAGCAGCTTCAGGGGCGCTGGGGCCAACGTCCTGACTTTC. Its translation is CASSFRGAGANVLTF.

In this sample, this clone turned up once. This chain uses TRBV4-3 with TRBJ1-1, with D hard to call. Germline V gene lookup returns CDR1 LGHNA and CDR2 YSLEER. The CDR3 has 16 amino acids. V lost 0 bases and J 1 base, leaving 12 bases between the germline ends. CDR3 nucleotides: TGCGCCAGCAGCCAAGATCTATTGCAGGAGAACACTGAAGCTTTCTTT. Encoded protein: CASSQDLLQENTEAFF.

The genes are TRBV7-8 and TRBJ2-7, with D possibly TRBD1 on 5 matching bases. CDR1 is SGHVS, CDR2 FQNEAQ, per germline. The CDR3 extends over 12 amino acids. Trimming took 4 bases from V and 9 from J, leaving 13 bases between them. The chain's CDR3 is CASSSVTVGQYF. The CDR3 DNA reads as TGTGCCAGCAGCTCGGTGACAGTTGGGCAGTACTTC.

The gene calls are TRBV29-1 and TRBJ2-3; possible D gene TRBD1, 8 bases. The length of the CDR3 is 15 residues. Trimming pared 6 bases from V and 0 bases from J, leaving 16 bases between. Germline values: CDR1 SQVTM, CDR2 ANQGSEA. The CDR3 sequence: CSVGYRGGSTDTQYF. For the CDR3, the DNA is TGCAGCGTAGGATACAGGGGGGGAAGCACAGATACGCAGTATTTT.

In its sample, this clone was seen a few times. V usage is TRBV5-1 and J usage is TRBJ1-3; 12 positions agree with TRBD1. CDR3 length: 17 residues. V dropped 1 base and J dropped 4; count of bases not matched to a gene: 6. Germline V gene sequence: CDR1 SGHRS, CDR2 YFSETQ. In nucleotides, the CDR3 is TGCGCCAGCAGCTTGCAGGGACAGGGGGCTTCGGGAAACACCATATATTTT. It codes for CASSLQGQGASGNTIYF.

The chain couples TRBV5-1 to TRBJ2-3; D remains unclear. Germline V gene lookup returns CDR1 SGHRS and CDR2 YFSETQ. The CDR3 runs to 14 residues. V was pared by 0 bases and J by 1 base, with 6 bases between. As DNA, the CDR3 is TGCGCCAGCAGCTTGGCCCTCGGCACAGATACGCAGTATTTT. Encoded protein: CASSLALGTDTQYF.

The rearrangement uses TRBV9 and TRBJ2-1; D is unclear. From germline, CDR1 is SGDLS and CDR2 YYNGEE. The CDR3 consists of 15 residues. Trimming cost V 0 bases and J 7 bases, with 14 bases left between them. The CDR3 nucleotides read TGTGCCAGCAGCGTAGGGGTTGGAAGAGCGAATGAGCAGTTCTTC. This codes for CASSVGVGRANEQFF.

CDR3 loop: CASRLTGGADYGYTF. The CDR3 DNA follows: TGTGCCAGCCGACTCACAGGGGGCGCGGACTATGGCTACACCTTC. V usage is TRBV6-5 and J usage is TRBJ1-2; TRBD1 aligns across 9 bases. Germline assignment: CDR1 MNHEY and CDR2 SVGAGI. This CDR3 region has 15 residues. V was clipped by 8 bases and J by 3 bases; unmatched bases: 10.

This clone was detected once. The chain combines TRBV10-1 with TRBJ2-2; TRBD2 matches 13 bases. The V segment lost 2 bases and the J segment 4 bases; nucleotides outside the gene matches: 4. CDR3 length: 17 amino acids. Germline V gene data show CDR1 as WNHNN and CDR2 as SYGVQD (reference sequence). CDR3 region: CASSEGGLAGVTGELFF. DNA for the CDR3: TGCGCCAGCAGTGAGGGAGGACTAGCGGGGGTCACCGGGGAGCTGTTTTTT.

This chain uses TRBV21-1 with TRBJ1-6; the table's D call, TRBD1, has no DNA check behind it. TRBV21-1 is a pseudogene segment. The CDR3 is 16 amino acids. CDR3 amino acids: CASSSPGHRDNSPLHF. DNA of the CDR3: TGTGCCAGCAGCAGCCCCGGTCACAGGGATAATTCACCCCTCCACTTT.

This chain uses TRBV19 with TRBJ2-3, with D possibly matching TRBD1 (6 bases). The CDR3 has 14 residues. V lost 4 bases and J lost 5, with 13 bases in between. Germline CDR1 is LNHDA and CDR2 is SQIVND (reference sequence). The CDR3 sequence is CASSNRALGDTQYF. As DNA, the CDR3 is TGTGCCAGTAGTAACAGGGCTCTTGGAGATACGCAGTATTTT.

The genes are TRBV5-1 and TRBJ1-4; unclear D gene. The CDR3 loop spans 14 amino acids. Trimming stripped 0 bases from V and 7 bases from J, with 10 bases between. CDR1 SGHRS and CDR2 YFSETQ come from the germline V gene. The CDR3 DNA reads TGCGCCAGCAGCTTGGGGCGGGCTGGTGAAAAACTGTTTTTT. As protein: CASSLGRAGEKLFF.

The V call is TRBV7-9, the J call TRBJ2-7; no clear D. Germline V gives CDR1 SEHNR, CDR2 FQNEAQ (reference sequence). CDR3 length equals 14 residues. V lost 5 bases and J lost 1, with 12 bases in between. CDR3 bases: TGTGCCAGCAGCCCCCGAGCTGAATCCTACGAGCAGTACTTC. The encoded protein is CASSPRAESYEQYF.

This clone has only a few counts. The chain has TRBV6-1 and TRBJ1-3; D unresolved. This CDR3 region has 17 residues. The V gene lost 2 bases and the J gene lost 3 bases, with 17 bases spanning the gap. The V gene's germline CDR1 is MNHNS and CDR2 SASEGT. The CDR3 spells CASSELTRAAIGNTIYF. As DNA, the CDR3 is TGTGCCAGCAGTGAACTTACTAGGGCAGCAATTGGAAACACCATATATTTT.

This rearrangement joins TRBV10-3 to TRBJ1-6; 8 bases fit TRBD1. Germline values: CDR1 ENHRY, CDR2 SYGVKD. The CDR3 runs to 14 residues. Germline trimming cut 8 bases from V and 5 bases from J; bases unmatched to any gene: 5. Written as DNA, the CDR3 is TGTGCCATCGGTCCGACAGGGGATAATTCACCCCTCCACTTT. As protein: CAIGPTGDNSPLHF.